This TCR beta chain was documented in a study of T-cell reconstitution after alpha-beta-depleted transplantation in children. Construction of the TCRbeta library involved unique molecular identifiers. One entry per CDR3 protein, called by TCRdb with MiXCR from the PCR reads. The repertoire holds 440,000 or so distinct CDR3 sequences, roughly a tenth seen once, with 4.5% to 6% in the top ten. This clonotype was counted at least ten times. CDR3 size: 14 residues. Germline trimming cut 2 bases from V and 4 bases from J; bases unmatched to any gene: 4. Germline V lookup: CDR1 SGHDT, CDR2 YYEEEE. This chain connects TRBV5-6 to TRBJ1-1; 8 bases fit TRBD1. This TCR was recovered from a human donor who donated a stem cell graft to a child with acute myeloid leukemia. The sequences come from PBMCs from the stem cell graft donor, collected from the stem cell graft. CDR3 region: CASSFGQGSTEAFF. For the CDR3, the DNA is TGTGCCAGCAGCTTTGGACAGGGAAGCACTGAAGCTTTCTTT.